This T cell receptor (beta chain) derives from a study of T-cell reconstitution after alpha-beta-depleted transplantation in children. This CDR3 is built from 15 residues. A TCRbeta library incorporating unique molecular identifiers was prepared. TCRdb re-analysed the PCR reads in MiXCR, keeping a single row per CDR3 protein. Of hundreds of thousands of distinct CDR3 sequences in the sample, approximately 30% were seen once. This clonotype was seen only a few times. The source was PBMCs from the stem cell graft donor, collected from the stem cell graft. The gene calls are TRBV21-1 and TRBJ1-1. TRBV21-1 is a pseudogene. This TCR derives from a human donor who donated a stem cell graft to a child with aplastic anemia. As DNA, the CDR3 is TGTGCCAGCAGCAAAGTTACGTTCCCGAACACTGAAGCTTTCTTT. Translation gives CASSKVTFPNTEAFF.